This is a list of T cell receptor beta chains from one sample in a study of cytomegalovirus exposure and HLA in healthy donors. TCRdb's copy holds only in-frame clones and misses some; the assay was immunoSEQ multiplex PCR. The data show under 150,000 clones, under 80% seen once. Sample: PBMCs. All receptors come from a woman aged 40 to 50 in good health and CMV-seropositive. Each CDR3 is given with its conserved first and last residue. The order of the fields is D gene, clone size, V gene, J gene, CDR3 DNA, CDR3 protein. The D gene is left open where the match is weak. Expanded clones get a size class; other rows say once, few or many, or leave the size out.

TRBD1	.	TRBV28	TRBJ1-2	TGTGCCAGCAGTTTTGTGACAGGGTATGGCTACACCTTC	CASSFVTGYGYTF
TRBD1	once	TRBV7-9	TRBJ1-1	TGTGCCAGCAGACCAACAGGGGGCACTGAAGCTTTCTTT	CASRPTGGTEAFF
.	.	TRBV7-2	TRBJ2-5	TGTGCCAGCAGCTTAGACACGGGGAGGGAGACCCAGTACTTC	CASSLDTGRETQYF
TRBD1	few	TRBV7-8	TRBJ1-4	TGTGCCAGCAGCTTGAGAGGGGGCGTAAATGAAAAACTGTTTTTT	CASSLRGGVNEKLFF
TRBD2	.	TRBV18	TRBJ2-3	TGTGCCAGCTCATCCGGACTAGCCACATCTACGCAGTATTTT	CASSSGLATSTQYF
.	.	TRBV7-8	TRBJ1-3	TGTGCCAGCAGCTTTCTACCAGGGACAAGCTCTGGAAACACCATATATTTT	CASSFLPGTSSGNTIYF
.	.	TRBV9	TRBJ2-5	TGTGCCAGCAGCGTAGGGGACAAGTTTATAGAGACCCAGTACTTC	CASSVGDKFIETQYF
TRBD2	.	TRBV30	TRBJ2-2	TGTGCCTGGAGTGTACTGTGGGAGCGGGAGGGCACCGGGGAGCTGTTTTTT	CAWSVLWEREGTGELFF
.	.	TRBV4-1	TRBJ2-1	TGCGCCAGCAGCCAAGACACTACTAGTGGCAATGAGCAGTTCTTC	CASSQDTTSGNEQFF
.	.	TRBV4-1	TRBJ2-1	TGCGCCAGCAGCCCACGGAGTACGGTTATCCGCTCCTACAATGAGCAGTTCTTC	CASSPRSTVIRSYNEQFF
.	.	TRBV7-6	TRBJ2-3	TGTGCCAGCAGCTTAGGGAGGACGGCAGATACGCAGTATTTT	CASSLGRTADTQYF
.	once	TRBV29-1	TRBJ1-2	TGCAGCGTTGGAGGGTTTGAATATGGCTACACCTTC	CSVGGFEYGYTF
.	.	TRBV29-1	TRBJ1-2	TGCAGCGCCTCACACGGAGCTAACTATGGCTACACCTTC	CSASHGANYGYTF
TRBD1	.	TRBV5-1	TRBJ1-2	TGCGCCAGCAGTACCTCCGGGACAGGGTATGGCTACACCTTC	CASSTSGTGYGYTF
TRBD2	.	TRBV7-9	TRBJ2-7	TGTGCCAGCAGCGTTTCAGGACTAGCGGGGATCTACGAGCAGTACTTC	CASSVSGLAGIYEQYF
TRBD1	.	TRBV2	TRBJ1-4	TGTGCCAGCACCCGAGGGACAGTCGAAACTAATGAAAAACTGTTTTTT	CASTRGTVETNEKLFF